This T cell receptor (beta chain) comes out of a study of T-cell memory formation after mild COVID-19. Germline V gene lookup returns CDR1 MGHRA and CDR2 YSYEKL. The germline V and J ends were trimmed by 0 bases and 2 bases, with 11 bases remaining between them. This CDR3 region has 15 residues. TCRdb used MiXCR to reprocess the 5' RACE reads, holding one entry per CDR3 protein. In the table there are about 310,000 distinct CDR3 sequences, more than 15% of which are singletons. The rearrangement links TRBV4-1 to TRBJ2-7; a weak D match, TRBD1 (5 bases). Sequencing was performed on PBMCs or a T cell subset sorted from them (not recorded which). This TCR was recovered from a man aged 18 to 30 who had mild COVID-19 (a few samples of this study predate the infection). Cell type and time point are not known. The CDR3 loop is CASSQEPGNAYEQYF. CDR3 coding DNA: TGCGCCAGCAGCCAAGAGCCAGGGAACGCCTACGAGCAGTACTTC.